This T cell receptor (beta chain) was observed in a study of blood T cell repertoires in COVID-19. Study context: Some COVID-19 samples were acute and others convalescent; all came from the United States, Italy and Spain. PBMCs, B-cell-depleted T cells, or T cells provided the cDNA or gDNA that made up the material.

Patients of the Seattle cohort, enrolled during active infection, were followed longitudinally. V lost 4 bases, J lost 4 bases, and 7 bases stayed unmatched. The CDR3 runs 14 residues. Germline V gives CDR1 SGDLS, CDR2 YYNGEE. Original methodology: Scientists estimated how many nucleated cells there were by amplifying reference gene primers. Measured with immunoSEQ multiplex PCR; TCRdb has only the in-frame clones, and not every one. The V and J calls and clone size were taken over from that table, and D and trimming were inferred from the DNA. The sample gives roughly 150,000 clones, around 85% of which show up once; around 7% is in the top ten.

The V gene is TRBV9, the J gene TRBJ1-2; TRBD1 matches at 7 bases. The sequenced sample consisted of peripheral blood. The source is a man older than 75 with COVID-19, enrolled during active disease. In DNA form, the CDR3 reads TGTGCCAGCAGCCCCCAGGGGGGCTCCTATGGCTACACCTTC. The encoded protein is CASSPQGGSYGYTF.